The clone carrying this T cell receptor (beta chain) showed up many times. Its antigen is unidentified. The data stem from a study of molecular identifiers for immune sequencing clone quantification. Overall study results and limits: Same-barcode identical TCR molecules could make highly expanded clones look smaller than they are.

Generation of bulk TCR libraries relied on previously described methods and listed TCR primers. One entry per CDR3 protein results from TCRdb running MiXCR on the PCR reads. The table has just under 650,000 distinct CDR3 sequences, around 20% seen once; the top ten hold 0.7% to 1%. The CDR3 loop spans 14 amino acids. CDR1 is SGHTA and CDR2 is FQGNSA in the germline V gene. Losses at the gene ends were 5 bases for V and 6 bases for J; bases not matched to a gene: 5. Sorted inputs of 20,000 to 1,000,000 cells, with 10%, 30% or 50% RNA, yielded naive CD8 libraries. Isolation of naive CD8 T cells was achieved by sorting on a CD8+CD4-CCR7+CD45RA+ phenotype.

This chain uses TRBV7-2 with TRBJ2-7, with 12 bases fitting TRBD1. Material for sequencing was naive CD8+ T cells from blood, with Jurkat cell RNA spiked in. Subset: FACS-sorted CD8+CD4-CCR7+CD45RA+ naive T cells. This TCR derives from a human donor in good health. Some libraries in this study had Jurkat cell RNA spiked in. CDR3 amino acids: CASSAGQGASEQYF. The CDR3 nucleotides read TGTGCCAGCAGCGCGGGACAGGGGGCGAGCGAGCAGTACTTC.